The source of this T cell receptor beta chain is a study of blood T cell repertoires in COVID-19. Clones were read by immunoSEQ multiplex PCR, and TCRdb kept only the in-frame ones, dropping some. The table lists 200,000 to 250,000 clones, 88% of them singletons. V shed 6 bases and J shed 3 bases, with 12 bases lying between them. Per germline, CDR1 MNHEY and CDR2 SVGAGI. The CDR3 is 13 residues long. The rearrangement links TRBV6-5 to TRBJ2-7; the D gene is possibly TRBD1 (5 bases). This clonotype originated in a woman in her sixties with acute or convalescent COVID-19. Sequencing was done on a sample of peripheral blood. CDR3 sequence: CASSQGKFYEQYF. CDR3 coding DNA: TGTGCCAGCAGCCAGGGAAAGTTCTACGAGCAGTACTTC.